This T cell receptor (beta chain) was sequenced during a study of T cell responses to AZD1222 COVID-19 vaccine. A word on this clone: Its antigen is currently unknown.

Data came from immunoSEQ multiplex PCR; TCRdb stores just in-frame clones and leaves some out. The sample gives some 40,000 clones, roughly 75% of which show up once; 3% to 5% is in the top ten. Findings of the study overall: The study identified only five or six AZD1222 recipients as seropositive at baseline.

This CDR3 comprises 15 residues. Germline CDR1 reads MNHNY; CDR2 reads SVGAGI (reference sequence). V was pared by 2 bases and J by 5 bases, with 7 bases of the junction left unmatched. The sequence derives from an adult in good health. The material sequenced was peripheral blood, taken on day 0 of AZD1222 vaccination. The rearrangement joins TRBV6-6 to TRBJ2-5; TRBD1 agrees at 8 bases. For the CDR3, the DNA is TGTGCCAGCAGTTACACAGGGGGAGCAGGGGAGACCCAGTACTTC. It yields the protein CASSYTGGAGETQYF.